The entry below describes one TCR beta chain. The entry originates in a study of T cell changes during pregnancy in multiple sclerosis. Sequencing was performed with immunoSEQ multiplex PCR; in TCRdb, only in-frame clones are kept and a portion is missing. The table has just over 60,000 clones, roughly 90% seen once. Sequenced here: peripheral blood, sampled in the second trimester of pregnancy. This TCR came from a female donor in good health, enrolled as a control in a pregnancy study.

The CDR3 is CASSRQGDTEAFF. The CDR3 DNA reads as TGTGCCAGCAGCCGACAGGGCGACACTGAAGCTTTCTTT. V usage is TRBV7-2 and J usage is TRBJ1-1, with 7 nucleotides matching TRBD1. The V and J ends lost 5 bases and 3 bases, in that order; junction bases with no gene match: 3. The CDR3 is 13 amino acids. Germline V CDR1 and CDR2: SGHTA, FQGNSA.